This TCR beta chain was recorded in a study of a mutant IDH1 vaccine in newly diagnosed glioma. Background on the study: Commencement of vaccination occurred 4-6 weeks following radiotherapy alone, or concurrently with temozolomide cycles.

A remark on this clone: Its matching antigen is unknown.

Some clones are missing from TCRdb's copy, which holds only in-frame ones; the method was immunoSEQ multiplex PCR. This sample has 35,000 or so clones, with 80% found just once. The sample's time point: week 11, during vaccination. Every vaccination contained 300 ug of the mutant IDH1 20-mer peptide and was paired with topical imiquimod. The CDR3 runs to 16 residues. Germline CDR1 LGHNA, CDR2 YNFKEQ. V was clipped by 1 base and J by 7 bases; unmatched bases: 6. The source material was peripheral blood mononuclear cells (PBMCs), sampled from a glioma patient whose treatment included an IDH1 peptide vaccine. This receptor was taken from a woman aged 25 to 39 with glioma. Some clones in this sample may be carry-over from other donors' samples. The V gene is TRBV4-2, the J gene TRBJ2-4; 11 nucleotides match TRBD2. The CDR3 loop is CASSQGRSSGRNIQYF. CDR3 coding DNA: TGTGCCAGCAGCCAAGGGAGATCTAGCGGGAGGAACATTCAGTACTTC.